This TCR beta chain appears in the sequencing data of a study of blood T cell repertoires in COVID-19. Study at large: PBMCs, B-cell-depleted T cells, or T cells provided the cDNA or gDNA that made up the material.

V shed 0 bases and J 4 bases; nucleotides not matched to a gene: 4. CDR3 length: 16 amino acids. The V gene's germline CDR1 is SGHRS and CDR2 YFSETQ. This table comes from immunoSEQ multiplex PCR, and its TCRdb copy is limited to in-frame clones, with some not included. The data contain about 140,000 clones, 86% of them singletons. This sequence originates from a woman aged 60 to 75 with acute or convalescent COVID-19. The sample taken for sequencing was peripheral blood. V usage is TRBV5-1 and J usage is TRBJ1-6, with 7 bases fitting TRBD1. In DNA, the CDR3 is TGCGCCAGCAGCTTGGCCCCGGGACAGTATAATTCACCCCTCCACTTT. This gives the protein CASSLAPGQYNSPLHF.